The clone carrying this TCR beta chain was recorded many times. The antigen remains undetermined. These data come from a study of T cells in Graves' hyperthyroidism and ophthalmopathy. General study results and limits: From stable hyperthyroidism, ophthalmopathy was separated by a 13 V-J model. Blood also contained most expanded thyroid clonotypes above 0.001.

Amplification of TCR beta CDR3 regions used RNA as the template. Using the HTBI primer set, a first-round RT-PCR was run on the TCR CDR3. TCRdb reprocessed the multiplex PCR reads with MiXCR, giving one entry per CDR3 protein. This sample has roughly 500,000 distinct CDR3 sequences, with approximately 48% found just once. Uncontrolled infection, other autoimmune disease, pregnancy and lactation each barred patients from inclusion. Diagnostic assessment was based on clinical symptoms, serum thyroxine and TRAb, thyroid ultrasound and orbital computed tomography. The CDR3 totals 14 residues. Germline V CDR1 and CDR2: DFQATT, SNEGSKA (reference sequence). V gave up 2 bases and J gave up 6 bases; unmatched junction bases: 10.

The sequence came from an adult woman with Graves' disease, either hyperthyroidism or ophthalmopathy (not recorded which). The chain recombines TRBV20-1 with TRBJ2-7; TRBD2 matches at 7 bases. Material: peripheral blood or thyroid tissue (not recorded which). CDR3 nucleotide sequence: TGCAGTGCTAGAAGATTGGGAGGGGCGGGCGAGCAGTACTTC. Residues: CSARRLGGAGEQYF.